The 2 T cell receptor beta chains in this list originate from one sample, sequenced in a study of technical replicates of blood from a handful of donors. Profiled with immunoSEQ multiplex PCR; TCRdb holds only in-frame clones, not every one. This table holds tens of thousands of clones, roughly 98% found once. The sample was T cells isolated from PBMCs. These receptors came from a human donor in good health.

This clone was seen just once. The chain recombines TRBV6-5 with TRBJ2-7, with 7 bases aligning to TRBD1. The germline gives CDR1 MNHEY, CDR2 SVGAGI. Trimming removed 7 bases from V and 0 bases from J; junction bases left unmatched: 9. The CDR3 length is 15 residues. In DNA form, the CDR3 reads TGTGCCAGCAAAAAGGAACAGGGGTTCTCCTACGAGCAGTACTTC. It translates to CASKKEQGFSYEQYF.

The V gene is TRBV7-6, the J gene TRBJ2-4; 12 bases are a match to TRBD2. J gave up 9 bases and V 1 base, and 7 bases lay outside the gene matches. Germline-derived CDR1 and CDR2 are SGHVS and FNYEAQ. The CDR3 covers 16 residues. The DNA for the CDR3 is TGTGCCAGCAGCTTAGGGCTAGCGGGAGGGCACGTCATTCAGTACTTC. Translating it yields CASSLGLAGGHVIQYF.